This T cell receptor (beta chain) was obtained from a study of shared clonotypes between healthy human individuals. Data came from immunoSEQ multiplex PCR; TCRdb stores just in-frame clones and leaves some out. The sample shows under 550,000 clones, 96% of them seen only once. A CD45RA+ naive subset and a CD45RA-negative memory subset were split from CD4+ cells. This CDR3 comprises 15 residues. V was pared by 6 bases and J by 4 bases, with 18 bases between. The germline V gene has CDR1 MDHEN and CDR2 SYDVKM. The chain is built from TRBV28 and TRBJ1-2; TRBD1 is a possible D gene (6 bases). The sequenced sample consisted of naive CD4+ T cells sorted from blood. Regarding subset: CD45RA+ positively selected. This TCR came from a woman in her thirties in good health. The CDR3 coding sequence is TGTGCCAGCAGCGGGACCGGGACAAAGGGCTATGGCTACACCTTC. This encodes CASSGTGTKGYGYTF.